This section outlines one TCR beta chain sequence together with its context. TCRdb's table, derived via immunoSEQ multiplex PCR, lists solely in-frame clones and lacks some. The sample yields 170,000 or so clones, 90% seen once. The CDR3 runs 14 residues. The germline gives CDR1 KGHSH, CDR2 LQKENI. Trimming took 2 bases from V and 4 from J, leaving 11 bases between them. The sample belongs to a study of T cell responses to AZD1222 COVID-19 vaccine. The TCR sequence derives from an adult in good health. The chain couples TRBV18 to TRBJ1-2; no definite D call. The source material was peripheral blood, sampled on day 0 of AZD1222 vaccination. This chain's CDR3 is CASSPKADTYGYTF. DNA for the CDR3: TGTGCCAGCTCACCAAAGGCGGATACCTATGGCTACACCTTC.